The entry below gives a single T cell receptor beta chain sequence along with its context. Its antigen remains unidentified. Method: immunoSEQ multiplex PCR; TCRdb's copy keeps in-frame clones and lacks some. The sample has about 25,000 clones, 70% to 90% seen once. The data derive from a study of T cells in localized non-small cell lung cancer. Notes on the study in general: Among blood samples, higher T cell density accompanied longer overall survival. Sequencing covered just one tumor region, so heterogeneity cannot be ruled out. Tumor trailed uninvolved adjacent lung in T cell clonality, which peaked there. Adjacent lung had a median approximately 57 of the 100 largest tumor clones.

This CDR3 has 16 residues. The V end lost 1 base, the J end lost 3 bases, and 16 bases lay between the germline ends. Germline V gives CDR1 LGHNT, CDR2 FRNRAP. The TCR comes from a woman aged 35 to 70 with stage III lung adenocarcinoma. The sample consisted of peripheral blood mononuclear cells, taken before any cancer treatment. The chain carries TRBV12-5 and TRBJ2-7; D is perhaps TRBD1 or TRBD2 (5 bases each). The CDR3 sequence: CASGLGGEHRNYEQYF. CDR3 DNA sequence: TGTGCTAGTGGTTTGGGAGGGGAGCACAGGAACTACGAGCAGTACTTC.